The following is a T cell receptor beta chain sequence with its context. What it recognizes is unknown. These data are taken from a study of STAT3 mutations in large granular lymphocyte leukemia. Findings and caveats of the study: In T-cell large granular lymphocyte leukemia, about half of patients showed multiple immunodominant subclonotypes. In some patients, a small highly pathogenic clone possibly went undetected.

TCRbeta libraries averaged about 40,773 productive templates per sample. This table comes from immunoSEQ multiplex PCR, and its TCRdb copy is limited to in-frame clones, with some not included. Among tens of thousands of clones listed, roughly 81% were seen once. Germline V gives CDR1 SGHNT, CDR2 YYREEE (reference sequence). The CDR3 length is 16 residues. J gave up 5 bases and V 4 bases, and 8 bases lay outside the gene matches. The chain employs TRBV5-4 and TRBJ2-5; 13 bases fit TRBD2. Sample: PBMCs. This TCR was recovered from a human donor with T large granular lymphocyte leukemia. Some clones in this sample may be carry-over from other donors' samples. This CDR3 is CASSGRLAGGDETQYF. In nucleotides, the CDR3 is TGTGCCAGCAGCGGAAGACTAGCGGGGGGAGACGAGACCCAGTACTTC.